This TCR beta chain comes out of a study of blood T cell repertoires in COVID-19. On the study more broadly: From the United States, Italy and Spain came samples of acute and convalescent COVID-19.

V lost 4 bases and J 8 bases, leaving 20 bases between the germline ends. Germline V lookup: CDR1 GTSNPN, CDR2 SVGIG (reference sequence). This CDR3 spans 15 amino acids. A single count supports this clone. TCRdb keeps only in-frame clones here, not all; method: immunoSEQ multiplex PCR. The sample records 160,000 or so clones, roughly 86% being singletons. The sample comprised peripheral blood. The sequence was obtained from a woman between 55 and 75 years old who had recovered from COVID-19. The rearrangement links TRBV30 to TRBJ1-4; a weak D match, TRBD1 (5 bases). CDR3 bases: TGTGCCTGGACCGATTACAGGACCCTAGAGGAAAAACTGTTTTTT. Its translation: CAWTDYRTLEEKLFF.